This T cell receptor beta chain was captured by sequencing in a study of beta chain features in type 1 diabetes. For the study at large: Healthy donors and patients had similar age, gender and cell yields. General study findings and limits: The study found moderately but significantly shorter TCRB CDR3s in all four CD4+ subsets of Type 1 diabetes patients. In the patient group, naive, central memory and Treg TCRB repertoires seemed more alike than in the healthy donor group. A possible short-template PCR bias applies equally to patients and controls. There were fewer insertions and more deletions at the VDJ junctions of type 1 diabetes patients.

Trimming pared 1 base from V and 6 bases from J, leaving 9 bases between. Per the germline V gene, CDR1 is SQVTM and CDR2 is ANQGSEA. The CDR3 runs to 12 residues. With regard to this clone: Its antigen is as yet unknown.

Isolated RNA was reverse transcribed in full, so expressed TCRB transcripts were sequenced. Sequencing was performed with immunoSEQ multiplex PCR; in TCRdb, only in-frame clones are kept and a portion is missing. The table has approximately 260,000 clones, roughly 20% seen once. This clonotype was sampled from a woman in her forties with type 1 diabetes. Sequenced input: naive CD4+ T cells from blood. V gene TRBV29-1 combines with J gene TRBJ1-2; D possibly corresponds to TRBD1 (6 bases). The CDR3 here is CSVEGTANGYTF. CDR3 bases: TGCAGCGTTGAAGGGACAGCCAATGGCTACACCTTC.